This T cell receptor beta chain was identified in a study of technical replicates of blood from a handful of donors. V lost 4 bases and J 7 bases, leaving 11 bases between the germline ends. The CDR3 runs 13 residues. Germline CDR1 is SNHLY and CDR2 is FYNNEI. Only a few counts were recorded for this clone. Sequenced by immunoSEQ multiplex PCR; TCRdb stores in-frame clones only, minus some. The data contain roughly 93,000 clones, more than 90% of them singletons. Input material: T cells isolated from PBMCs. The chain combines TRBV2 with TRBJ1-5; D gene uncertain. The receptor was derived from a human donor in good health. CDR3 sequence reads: CASSGEGRQPQHF. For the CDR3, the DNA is TGTGCCAGCAGTGGAGAGGGAAGGCAGCCCCAGCATTTT.